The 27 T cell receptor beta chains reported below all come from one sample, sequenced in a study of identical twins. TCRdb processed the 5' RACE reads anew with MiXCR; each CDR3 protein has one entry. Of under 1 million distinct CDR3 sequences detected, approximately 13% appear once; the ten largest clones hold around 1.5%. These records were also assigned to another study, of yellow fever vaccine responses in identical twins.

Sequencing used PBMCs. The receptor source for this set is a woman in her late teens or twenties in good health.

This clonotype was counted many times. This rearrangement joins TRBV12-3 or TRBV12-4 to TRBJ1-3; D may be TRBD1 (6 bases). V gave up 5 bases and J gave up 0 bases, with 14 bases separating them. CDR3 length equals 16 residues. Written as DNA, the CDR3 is TGTGCCAGCAGTCAGCGACAGGAGATCTCTGGAAACACCATATATTTT. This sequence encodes CASSQRQEISGNTIYF.

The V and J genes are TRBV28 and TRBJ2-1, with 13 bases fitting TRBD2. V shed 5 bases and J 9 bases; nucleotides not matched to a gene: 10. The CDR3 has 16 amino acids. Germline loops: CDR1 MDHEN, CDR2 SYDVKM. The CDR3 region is CASSPGLAGEGCEQFF. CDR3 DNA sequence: TGTGCCAGCAGTCCAGGACTAGCGGGGGAAGGTTGTGAGCAGTTCTTC.

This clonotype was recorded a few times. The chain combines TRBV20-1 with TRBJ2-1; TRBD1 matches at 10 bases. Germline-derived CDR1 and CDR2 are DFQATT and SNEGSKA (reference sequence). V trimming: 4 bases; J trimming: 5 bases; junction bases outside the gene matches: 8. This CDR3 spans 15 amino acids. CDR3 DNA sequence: TGCAGTGCTAACGACCGGGACAGGGGCCACAATGAGCAGTTCTTC. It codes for CSANDRDRGHNEQFF.

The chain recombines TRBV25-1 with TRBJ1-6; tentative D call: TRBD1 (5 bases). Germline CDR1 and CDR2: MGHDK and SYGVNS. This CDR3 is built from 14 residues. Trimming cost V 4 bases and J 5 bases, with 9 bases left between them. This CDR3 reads CASSGGADNSPLHF. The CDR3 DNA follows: TGTGCCAGCAGTGGTGGGGCGGATAATTCACCCCTCCACTTT.

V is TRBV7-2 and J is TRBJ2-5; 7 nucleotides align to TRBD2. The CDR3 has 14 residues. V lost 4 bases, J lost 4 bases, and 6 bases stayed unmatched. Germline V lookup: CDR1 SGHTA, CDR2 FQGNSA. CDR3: CASSWFGGGETQYF. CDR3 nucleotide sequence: TGTGCCAGCAGCTGGTTTGGCGGGGGAGAGACCCAGTACTTC.

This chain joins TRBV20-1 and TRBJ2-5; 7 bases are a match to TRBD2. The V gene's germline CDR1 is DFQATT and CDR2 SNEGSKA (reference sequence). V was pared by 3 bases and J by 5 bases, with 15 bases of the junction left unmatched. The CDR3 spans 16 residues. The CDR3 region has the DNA TGCAGTGCTAGGGATTGGGAGGGTGGTGGGGCGGAGACCCAGTACTTC. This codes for CSARDWEGGGAETQYF.

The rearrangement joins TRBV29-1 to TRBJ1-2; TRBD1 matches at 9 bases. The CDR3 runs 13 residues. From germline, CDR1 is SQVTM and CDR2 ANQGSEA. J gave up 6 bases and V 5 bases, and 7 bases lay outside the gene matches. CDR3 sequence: CSVSAGTGNGYTF. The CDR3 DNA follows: TGCAGCGTTTCCGCCGGGACAGGGAATGGCTACACCTTC.

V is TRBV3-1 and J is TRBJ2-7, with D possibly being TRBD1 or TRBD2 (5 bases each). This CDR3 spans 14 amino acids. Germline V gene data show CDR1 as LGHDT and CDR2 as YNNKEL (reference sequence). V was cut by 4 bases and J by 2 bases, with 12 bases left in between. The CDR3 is CASSRNRGPYEQYF. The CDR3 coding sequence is TGTGCCAGCAGCCGAAACCGGGGCCCCTACGAGCAGTACTTC.

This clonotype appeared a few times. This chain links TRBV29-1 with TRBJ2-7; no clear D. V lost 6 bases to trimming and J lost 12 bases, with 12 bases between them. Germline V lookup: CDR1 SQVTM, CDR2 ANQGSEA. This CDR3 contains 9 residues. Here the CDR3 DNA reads TGCAGCGTAGAGGCGCTACCGTACGTC. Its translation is CSVEALPYV.

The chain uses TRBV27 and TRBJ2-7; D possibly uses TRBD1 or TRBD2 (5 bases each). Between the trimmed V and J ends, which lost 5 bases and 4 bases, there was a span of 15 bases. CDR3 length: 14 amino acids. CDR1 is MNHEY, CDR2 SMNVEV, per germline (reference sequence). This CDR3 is CASSRSGRSYEQYV. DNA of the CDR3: TGTGCCAGCAGTCGATCGGGACGGTCTTACGAGCAGTACGTC.

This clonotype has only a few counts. CDR3 in DNA: TGTGCCAGCAGTTTTACCGGGGGACCAACTAATGAAAAACTGTTTTTT. As protein: CASSFTGGPTNEKLFF. The chain joins TRBV28 to TRBJ1-4; tentative D call: TRBD1 (5 bases). The CDR3 contains 16 residues. V lost 3 bases, J lost 0 bases, and 11 bases lay in between. Germline V gene data show CDR1 as MDHEN and CDR2 as SYDVKM.

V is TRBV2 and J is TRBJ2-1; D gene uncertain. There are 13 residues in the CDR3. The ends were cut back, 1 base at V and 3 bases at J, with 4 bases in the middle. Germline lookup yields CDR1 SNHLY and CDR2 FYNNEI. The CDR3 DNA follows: TGTGCCAGCAGTGAAGTTGACTACAATGAGCAGTTCTTC. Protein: CASSEVDYNEQFF.

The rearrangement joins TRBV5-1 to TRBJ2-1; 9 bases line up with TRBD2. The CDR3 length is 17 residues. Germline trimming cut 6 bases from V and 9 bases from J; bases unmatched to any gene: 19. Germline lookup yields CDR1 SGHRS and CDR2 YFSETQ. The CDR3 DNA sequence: TGCGCCAGCACCTCCGATAGCGTATCTAGCGGGGCTGCTGAGCAGTTCTTC. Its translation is CASTSDSVSSGAAEQFF.

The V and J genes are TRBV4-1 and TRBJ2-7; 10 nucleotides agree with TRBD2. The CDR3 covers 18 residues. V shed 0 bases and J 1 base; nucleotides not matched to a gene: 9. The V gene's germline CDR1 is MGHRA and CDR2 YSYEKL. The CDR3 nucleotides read TGCGCCAGCAGCCAAGATCTGAGGAGGACTAGCGGTTCCTACGAGCAGTACGTC. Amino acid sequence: CASSQDLRRTSGSYEQYV.

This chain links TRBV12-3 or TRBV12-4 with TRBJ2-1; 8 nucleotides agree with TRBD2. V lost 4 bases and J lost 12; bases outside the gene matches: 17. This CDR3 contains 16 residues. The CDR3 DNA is TGTGCCAGCAGTTGGCCCCAAGGGACTAGAGGGGGTTTGCAGTTCTTC. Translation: CASSWPQGTRGGLQFF.

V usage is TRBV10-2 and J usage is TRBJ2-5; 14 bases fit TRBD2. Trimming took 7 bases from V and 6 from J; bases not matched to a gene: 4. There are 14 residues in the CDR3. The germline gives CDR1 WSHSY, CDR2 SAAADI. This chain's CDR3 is CASTGTSGGQTQYF. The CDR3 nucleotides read TGCGCCAGCACAGGGACTAGCGGGGGCCAGACCCAGTACTTC.

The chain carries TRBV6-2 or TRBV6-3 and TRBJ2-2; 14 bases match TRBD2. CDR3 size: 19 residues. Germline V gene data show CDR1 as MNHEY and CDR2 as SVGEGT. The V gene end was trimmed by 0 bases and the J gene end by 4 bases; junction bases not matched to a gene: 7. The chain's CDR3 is CASSYSGLAGVSVTGELFF. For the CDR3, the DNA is TGTGCCAGCAGTTACTCGGGACTAGCGGGAGTTAGCGTCACCGGGGAGCTGTTTTTT.

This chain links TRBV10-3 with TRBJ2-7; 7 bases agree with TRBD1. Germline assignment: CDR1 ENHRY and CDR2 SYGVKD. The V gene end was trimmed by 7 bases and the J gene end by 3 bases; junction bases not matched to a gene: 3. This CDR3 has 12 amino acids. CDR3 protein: CAIKAGGYEQYF. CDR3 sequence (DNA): TGTGCCATCAAGGCAGGGGGCTACGAGCAGTACTTC.

DNA for the CDR3: TGTGCCAGCAATTGGGGGCACGGCACCGGGGAGCTGTTTTTT. This translates into CASNWGHGTGELFF. This chain links TRBV6-5 with TRBJ2-2, with D maybe TRBD1 (6 bases). V was clipped by 7 bases and J by 4 bases, with 13 bases between them. This CDR3 contains 14 residues. Per the germline V gene, CDR1 is MNHEY and CDR2 is SVGAGI.

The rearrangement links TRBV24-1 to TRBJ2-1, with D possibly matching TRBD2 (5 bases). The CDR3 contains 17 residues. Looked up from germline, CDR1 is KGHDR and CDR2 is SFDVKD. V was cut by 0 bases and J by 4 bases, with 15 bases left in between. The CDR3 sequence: CATSDLPMAGSYNEQFF. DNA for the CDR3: TGTGCCACCAGTGATTTGCCCATGGCGGGCAGTTACAATGAGCAGTTCTTC.

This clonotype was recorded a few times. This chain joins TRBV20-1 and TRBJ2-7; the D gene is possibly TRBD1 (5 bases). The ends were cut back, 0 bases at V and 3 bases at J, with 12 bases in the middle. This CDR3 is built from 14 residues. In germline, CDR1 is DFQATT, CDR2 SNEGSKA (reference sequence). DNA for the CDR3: TGCAGTGCTAGAGATCCCAGGGCTAACTACGAGCAGTACTTC. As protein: CSARDPRANYEQYF.

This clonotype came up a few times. The CDR3 DNA reads as TGCAGCGTTTGGACTGCAGACTACGAGCAGTACGTC. This encodes CSVWTADYEQYV. The rearrangement links TRBV29-1 to TRBJ2-7; tentatively, D is TRBD2 (5 bases). Germline assignment: CDR1 SQVTM and CDR2 ANQGSEA. This CDR3 has 12 amino acids. Trimming shortened V by 5 bases and J by 3 bases, and 11 bases separated the two germline ends.

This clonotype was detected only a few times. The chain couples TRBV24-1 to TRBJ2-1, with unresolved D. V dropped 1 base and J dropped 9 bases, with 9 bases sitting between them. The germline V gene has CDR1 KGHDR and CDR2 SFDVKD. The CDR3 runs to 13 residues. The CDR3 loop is CATSDFRGREQFF. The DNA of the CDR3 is TGTGCCACCAGTGATTTTCGCGGTCGTGAGCAGTTCTTC.

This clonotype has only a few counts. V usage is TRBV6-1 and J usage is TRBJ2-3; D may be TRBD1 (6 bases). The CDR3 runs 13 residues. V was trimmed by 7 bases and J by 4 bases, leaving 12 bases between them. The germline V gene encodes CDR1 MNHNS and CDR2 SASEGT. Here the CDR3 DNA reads TGTGCCAGCAATATAGCAGGGGCAGATACGCAGTATTTT. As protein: CASNIAGADTQYF.

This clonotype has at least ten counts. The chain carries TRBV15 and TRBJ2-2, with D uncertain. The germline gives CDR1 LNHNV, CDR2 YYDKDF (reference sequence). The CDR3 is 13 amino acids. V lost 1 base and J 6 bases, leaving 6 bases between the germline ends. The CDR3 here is CATSRVGSGELFF. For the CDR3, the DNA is TGTGCCACCAGCAGAGTCGGATCCGGGGAGCTGTTTTTT.

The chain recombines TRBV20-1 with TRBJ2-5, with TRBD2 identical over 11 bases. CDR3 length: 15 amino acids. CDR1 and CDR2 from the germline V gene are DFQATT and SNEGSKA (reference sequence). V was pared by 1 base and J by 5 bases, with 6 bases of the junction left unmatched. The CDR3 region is CSARVGTSGGETQYF. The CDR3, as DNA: TGCAGTGCTAGAGTAGGGACTAGCGGCGGTGAGACCCAGTACTTC.

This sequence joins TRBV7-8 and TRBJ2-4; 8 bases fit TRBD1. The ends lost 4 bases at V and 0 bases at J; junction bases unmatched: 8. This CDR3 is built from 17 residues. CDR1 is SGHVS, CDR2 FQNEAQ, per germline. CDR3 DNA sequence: TGTGCCAGCAGCTCAATCAGGGGGCCCCTAGCCAAAAACATTCAGTACTTC. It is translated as CASSSIRGPLAKNIQYF.